Below, 31 T cell receptor beta chains from the same sample are listed, as sequenced in a study of CD8 T cells in ankylosing spondylitis. Each CDR3 protein gets one entry after TCRdb re-called the 5' RACE reads with MiXCR. The sample shows approximately 200,000 distinct CDR3 sequences, roughly 13% of them seen only once. The specimen was blood, either unsorted or a sorted T cell fraction (not recorded which). Every receptor here comes from a male donor with ankylosing spondylitis or in good health (not recorded which).

In this sample, this clonotype turned up a few times. The V gene is TRBV20-1, the J gene TRBJ2-5; 8 bases are a match to TRBD1. This CDR3 has 15 residues. Germline CDR1 and CDR2: DFQATT and SNEGSKA (reference sequence). J was trimmed by 5 bases and V by 0 bases; bases with no gene match: 8. The chain's CDR3 is CSARDPGQGTETQYF. CDR3 coding DNA: TGCAGTGCTAGAGATCCCGGACAGGGTACCGAGACCCAGTACTTC.

The chain couples TRBV28 to TRBJ2-5, with 7 bases fitting TRBD2. J was trimmed by 4 bases and V by 2 bases; bases with no gene match: 7. This CDR3 is 15 amino acids long. CDR1 and CDR2 from the germline V gene are MDHEN and SYDVKM. The CDR3 coding sequence is TGTGCCAGCAGTTTAGCCCGTGGGGGGGGAGAGACCCAGTACTTC. This codes for CASSLARGGGETQYF.

This clonotype turned up a few times. This chain joins TRBV6-5 and TRBJ1-2, with 8 bases fitting TRBD1. This CDR3 contains 13 residues. The V gene end was trimmed by 2 bases and the J gene end by 6 bases; junction bases not matched to a gene: 2. CDR1 is MNHEY and CDR2 is SVGAGI in the germline V gene. CDR3 sequence (DNA): TGTGCCAGCAGTTACAGCAGGGGGCATGGCTACACCTTC. This encodes CASSYSRGHGYTF.

This clonotype was picked up a small number of times. V usage is TRBV20-1 and J usage is TRBJ2-5; the match to TRBD2 covers 8 bases. This CDR3 spans 15 amino acids. CDR1 is DFQATT, CDR2 SNEGSKA, per germline (reference sequence). V trimming: 1 base; J trimming: 3 bases; junction bases outside the gene matches: 7. This CDR3 is CSARAGGSREETQYF. The CDR3 nucleotides are TGCAGTGCTAGAGCGGGGGGGAGCAGAGAAGAGACCCAGTACTTC.

This clonotype was seen ten or more times. V and J are TRBV12-3 or TRBV12-4 and TRBJ1-5, with 10 bases lining up with TRBD1. The trim removed 4 bases at V and 7 bases at J, leaving 16 bases unmatched. The length of the CDR3 is 18 residues. CDR3 DNA: TGTGCCAGCAGTTCTGGCCGGGACAGGGGACAGGGCATGCAGCCCCAGCATTTT. This codes for CASSSGRDRGQGMQPQHF.

The chain employs TRBV7-9 and TRBJ2-7; D may correspond to TRBD1 or TRBD2 (5 bases each). CDR1 and CDR2 (germline): SEHNR, FQNEAQ (reference sequence). The germline V and J ends were trimmed by 2 bases and 5 bases, with 16 bases remaining between them. The CDR3 extends over 15 amino acids. CDR3 sequence reads: CASSLPGTPSNEQYF. The CDR3 DNA is TGTGCCAGCAGCTTACCCGGGACGCCTTCAAACGAGCAGTACTTC. The full variable domain, its missing parts supplied by reference TRBV7-9 and TRBJ2-7, is DTGVSQNPRHKITKRGQNVTFRCDPISEHNRLYWYRQTLGQGPEFLTYFQNEAQLEKSRLLSDRFSAERPKGSFSTLEIQRTEQGDSAMYLCASSLPGTPSNEQYFGPGTRLTVT.

The chain combines TRBV7-9 with TRBJ2-5, with a tentative D call TRBD2 (5 bases). V was cut by 6 bases and J by 1 base, with 6 bases left in between. Germline CDR1 and CDR2: SEHNR and FQNEAQ (reference sequence). The CDR3 loop spans 12 amino acids. The CDR3 coding sequence is TGTGCCAGCAGGGACTTCCAAGAGACCCAGTACTTC. Translated, it gives CASRDFQETQYF.

The V call is TRBV6-6, the J call TRBJ2-7, with D unclear. Germline V lookup: CDR1 MNHNY, CDR2 SVGAGI (reference sequence). V dropped 4 bases and J dropped 3 bases, with 7 bases sitting between them. The CDR3 contains 12 residues. The CDR3 sequence: CASSWENYEQYF. CDR3 bases: TGTGCCAGCAGTTGGGAAAACTACGAGCAGTACTTC.

The genes are TRBV30 and TRBJ2-1, with D hard to call. This CDR3 comprises 13 residues. The germline CDR1 and CDR2 sequences are GTSNPN and SVGIG (reference sequence). The V end was cut by 2 bases, the J end by 8 bases, with 13 bases between. The CDR3 region has the DNA TGTGCCTGGAGTCCAGAAGGTGGGGATGAGCAGTTCTTC. This sequence encodes CAWSPEGGDEQFF. The complete variable domain, with remaining parts taken from reference TRBV30 and TRBJ2-1, reads SQTIHQWPATLVQPVGSPLSLECTVEGTSNPNLYWYRQAAGRGLQLLFYSVGIGQISSEVPQNLSASRPQDRQFILSSKKLLLSDSGFYLCAWSPEGGDEQFFGPGTRLTVL.

This clonotype has ten or more counts. The DNA of the CDR3 is TGTGCCAGCAGCGAAGCAGACAGGGGGAACTACGAGCAGTACTTC. Its translation: CASSEADRGNYEQYF. The rearrangement uses TRBV7-9 and TRBJ2-7, with 9 positions matching TRBD1. The germline V gene has CDR1 SEHNR and CDR2 FQNEAQ (reference sequence). J gave up 3 bases and V 5 bases, and 8 bases lay outside the gene matches. This CDR3 has 15 residues.

The chain is built from TRBV6-1 and TRBJ1-4; 10 bases map to TRBD1. V lost 3 bases, J lost 7 bases, and 5 bases stayed unmatched. The CDR3 has 15 amino acids. Germline V gene sequence: CDR1 MNHNS, CDR2 SASEGT. The CDR3 spells CASSDPGTGVEKLFF. The CDR3 DNA reads as TGTGCCAGCAGTGATCCCGGGACAGGGGTTGAAAAACTGTTTTTT.

Many counts were recorded for this clonotype. Here the CDR3 DNA reads TGTGCCAGCAGTTTGGGGGGGAACTATGGCTACACCTTC. Protein: CASSLGGNYGYTF. The genes are TRBV12-3 or TRBV12-4 and TRBJ1-2, with D perhaps TRBD1 (5 bases). The V and J ends lost 3 bases and 2 bases respectively, with 7 bases between them. The CDR3 extends over 13 amino acids.

This sequence joins TRBV3-1 and TRBJ2-7; D is uncertain. CDR1 and CDR2 (germline): LGHDT, YNNKEL (reference sequence). This CDR3 is 14 amino acids long. Trimming removed 2 bases from V and 0 bases from J, with 8 bases in between. The CDR3 protein is CASSQSGPSYEQYF. CDR3 nucleotide sequence: TGTGCCAGCAGCCAATCGGGCCCCTCCTACGAGCAGTACTTC.

This clonotype came up many times. The chain uses TRBV28 and TRBJ2-2; no firm D call. This CDR3 contains 15 residues. The germline V gene encodes CDR1 MDHEN and CDR2 SYDVKM. Trimming shortened V by 7 bases and J by 4 bases, and 16 bases separated the two germline ends. CDR3 loop: CASTPGDLATGELFF. CDR3 nucleotide sequence: TGTGCCAGCACCCCCGGAGATTTGGCCACCGGGGAGCTGTTTTTT.

The chain carries TRBV4-2 and TRBJ2-7, with D uncertain. Between the trimmed V and J ends, which lost 0 bases and 2 bases, there was a span of 11 bases. CDR1 is LGHNA and CDR2 is YNFKEQ in the germline V gene. The CDR3 has 15 amino acids. CDR3 sequence reads: CASSQDGGATYEQYF. The CDR3, as DNA: TGTGCCAGCAGCCAAGACGGCGGCGCTACCTACGAGCAGTACTTC.

This clonotype was counted between two and nine times. The rearrangement uses TRBV2 and TRBJ2-1; TRBD1 matches at 7 bases. The junction had 16 bases not matched to a gene; V was cut back by 5 bases and J by 6 bases. The CDR3 runs 17 residues. In germline, CDR1 is SNHLY, CDR2 FYNNEI. The CDR3 DNA follows: TGTGCCAGCAGTTGGGACAGCCAGGGAGTCTTACGCAATGAGCAGTTCTTC. As protein: CASSWDSQGVLRNEQFF.

This clonotype was detected a few times. The chain links TRBV27 to TRBJ1-1; TRBD1 might be the D (6 bases). Trimming took 0 bases from V and 4 from J, leaving 12 bases between them. Germline V lookup: CDR1 MNHEY, CDR2 SMNVEV (reference sequence). CDR3 length equals 15 residues. The CDR3 here is CASSLSTGLSTEAFF. The CDR3 nucleotides are TGTGCCAGCAGTTTATCTACAGGGTTAAGCACTGAAGCTTTCTTT.

The V call is TRBV2, the J call TRBJ2-6; D gene ambiguous. CDR1 and CDR2 (germline): SNHLY, FYNNEI. V shed 8 bases and J shed 4 bases, with 18 bases lying between them. The CDR3 length is 16 residues. The chain's CDR3 is CASRLQTGSGANVLTF. CDR3 bases: TGTGCCAGCCGCCTCCAGACCGGCTCCGGGGCCAACGTCCTGACTTTC.

This sequence joins TRBV4-1 and TRBJ2-2, with D unclear. The CDR3 has 14 amino acids. Trimming removed 4 bases at V and 1 base at J, with 7 bases between. In germline, CDR1 is MGHRA, CDR2 YSYEKL. The CDR3 sequence: CASSPQQNTGELFF. Here the CDR3 DNA reads TGCGCCAGCAGCCCCCAACAGAACACCGGGGAGCTGTTTTTT.

The chain joins TRBV5-1 to TRBJ2-3, with TRBD2 matching 8 bases. The germline gives CDR1 SGHRS, CDR2 YFSETQ. V lost 4 bases to trimming and J lost 1 base; unmatched junction nucleotides: 5. This CDR3 has 15 amino acids. CDR3 sequence (DNA): TGCGCCAGCAGCCCGTTTAGCGGGGGCACAGATACGCAGTATTTT. It encodes CASSPFSGGTDTQYF.

This chain joins TRBV6-1 and TRBJ2-3; the D is unclear. The CDR3 has 13 amino acids. Looked up from germline, CDR1 is MNHNS and CDR2 is SASEGT. The ends were cut back, 0 bases at V and 3 bases at J, with 4 bases in the middle. In DNA form, the CDR3 reads TGTGCCAGCAGTGAAGCGGAGACAGATACGCAGTATTTT. It translates to CASSEAETDTQYF.

This clonotype was picked up many times. V gene TRBV29-1 combines with J gene TRBJ1-1; a possible D gene is TRBD1 (6 bases). CDR1 and CDR2 (germline): SQVTM, ANQGSEA. This CDR3 comprises 12 residues. V lost 0 bases and J lost 4, with 6 bases in between. CDR3 DNA: TGCAGCGTTGAAGACAGGGGCACTGAAGCTTTCTTT. Its protein is CSVEDRGTEAFF.

This rearrangement joins TRBV6-1 to TRBJ1-5, with D perhaps TRBD1 (5 bases). Looked up from germline, CDR1 is MNHNS and CDR2 is SASEGT. V was trimmed by 6 bases and J by 0 bases, leaving 15 bases between them. This CDR3 region has 16 residues. The CDR3 DNA reads as TGTGCCAGCAGCCCCCTAGGGGCTTATAGCAATCAGCCCCAGCATTTT. It is translated as CASSPLGAYSNQPQHF.

This clonotype was detected only a few times. The chain recombines TRBV10-3 with TRBJ2-7; perhaps TRBD2 as D (7 bases). Trimming cost V 3 bases and J 3 bases, with 18 bases left between them. Germline V gene sequence: CDR1 ENHRY, CDR2 SYGVKD. CDR3 length equals 16 residues. The CDR3 DNA reads as TGTGCCATCAGTGAACCAGGGAGGGGGTCAAGCTACGAGCAGTACTTC. Translated: CAISEPGRGSSYEQYF.

This clonotype appeared a few times. The chain combines TRBV16 with TRBJ2-7; D gene ambiguous. The CDR3 runs 13 residues. Germline V gene lookup returns CDR1 KGHSY and CDR2 FQNENV. The V and J ends lost 4 bases and 6 bases respectively, with 13 bases between them. CDR3 nucleotides: TGTGCCAGCAGCCTTAGGGCTGGTGGCGAGCAGTACTTC. As protein: CASSLRAGGEQYF.

This clonotype has only a few counts. The chain is built from TRBV2 and TRBJ2-7; weak D call: TRBD1 (6 bases). Germline V gives CDR1 SNHLY, CDR2 FYNNEI. The CDR3 has 14 residues. Trimming took off 7 bases at V and 2 bases at J, with 15 bases between the two ends. The chain's CDR3 is CASTPGRGPYEQYF. DNA for the CDR3: TGTGCCAGCACCCCGGGCAGGGGACCCTACGAGCAGTACTTC.

This clonotype was counted only a few times. The CDR3 spells CASRGNEAFF. CDR3 in DNA: TGTGCCTCTCGAGGGAATGAAGCTTTCTTT. The chain joins TRBV2 to TRBJ1-1; D gene unclear. This CDR3 has 10 residues. CDR1 and CDR2 (germline): SNHLY, FYNNEI. Trimming removed 11 bases from V and 7 bases from J, with 11 bases in between.

In this sample, this clonotype turned up a few times. Sequence at one end of the junction differs from germline and may be a read error. The chain joins TRBV6-2 or TRBV6-3 to TRBJ2-1; D is ambiguous. The CDR3 has 11 residues. Germline V gene lookup returns CDR1 MNHEY and CDR2 SVGEGT. The CDR3 DNA reads TGTGCCAGCACTTACGGCCCAGAGCAGTTCTTC. Translated: CASTYGPEQFF.

This clonotype occurred a few times. The V gene is TRBV7-9, the J gene TRBJ2-7, with TRBD2 matching over 10 bases. This CDR3 region has 16 residues. V was pared by 4 bases and J by 2 bases, with 8 bases of the junction left unmatched. CDR1 and CDR2 (germline): SEHNR, FQNEAQ (reference sequence). This CDR3 is CASSSPTSGEPYEQYF. For the CDR3, the DNA is TGTGCCAGCAGCTCGCCAACTAGCGGGGAGCCCTACGAGCAGTACTTC.

This clonotype was seen repeatedly, ten times or more. V gene TRBV7-8 combines with J gene TRBJ2-1; D gene unclear. The CDR3 runs to 15 residues. The germline V and J ends were trimmed by 0 bases and 2 bases, with 8 bases remaining between them. Per the germline V gene, CDR1 is SGHVS and CDR2 is FQNEAQ. The CDR3 here is CASSLAGTAYNEQFF. CDR3 in DNA: TGTGCCAGCAGCTTAGCGGGAACTGCCTACAATGAGCAGTTCTTC.

The chain combines TRBV6-5 with TRBJ1-2; TRBD1 is a possible D gene (5 bases). V lost 0 bases to trimming and J lost 0 bases, with 14 bases between them. Germline V gives CDR1 MNHEY, CDR2 SVGAGI. The CDR3 runs 17 residues. CDR3 in amino acids: CASSYSKVDSTNYGYTF. CDR3 DNA sequence: TGTGCCAGCAGTTACTCGAAGGTAGACAGCACTAACTATGGCTACACCTTC.